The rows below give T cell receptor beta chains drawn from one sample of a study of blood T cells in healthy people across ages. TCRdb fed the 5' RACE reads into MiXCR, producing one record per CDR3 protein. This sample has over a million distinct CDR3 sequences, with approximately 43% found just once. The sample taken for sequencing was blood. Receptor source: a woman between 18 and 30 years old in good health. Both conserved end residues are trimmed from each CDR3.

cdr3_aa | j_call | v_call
PSSPNARSNQPQH | TRBJ1-5 | TRBV18
ASSFGTNEKLF | TRBJ1-4 | TRBV12-3/TRBV12-4
ASSFWYEQY | TRBJ2-7 | TRBV12-3/TRBV12-4
ASSPTGPSTDTQY | TRBJ2-3 | TRBV12-3/TRBV12-4
ASSQFGTQGYT | TRBJ1-2 | TRBV18
ASSFEGSKLF | TRBJ1-4 | TRBV7-9
ASSQELAGGPSEQY | TRBJ2-7 | TRBV4-3
ASAAGDRYEQY | TRBJ2-7 | TRBV6-1
SVEVPRENEKLF | TRBJ1-4 | TRBV29-1
ASSQGLAEQY | TRBJ2-7 | TRBV4-1
SGQIYNEQF | TRBJ2-1 | TRBV20-1
ASSVGGNGLYIQY | TRBJ2-4 | TRBV28
ASSIPTGTANYGYT | TRBJ1-2 | TRBV7-2
SARSPLNTEAF | TRBJ1-1 | TRBV20-1
ASSSLEASGSHYEQY | TRBJ2-7 | TRBV7-6
ASSLGVRNQPQH | TRBJ1-5 | TRBV13
ASSTIRSRWASGDNEQF | TRBJ2-1 | TRBV27
SARDGRRSSYEQY | TRBJ2-7 | TRBV20-1
ASSLGLAGHYEQY | TRBJ2-7 | TRBV7-3
SVEEGVPYEQY | TRBJ2-7 | TRBV29-1
ASSPENDRGFTLSGANVLT | TRBJ2-6 | TRBV18
ASSQTSGGGNEQF | TRBJ2-1 | TRBV5-1
ASSFNLGAGRNQPQH | TRBJ1-5 | TRBV6-2/TRBV6-3
ASSLVGGKSSYEQY | TRBJ2-7 | TRBV7-2
ASRGRTGVNTEAF | TRBJ1-1 | TRBV28
ASSVEIANEQF | TRBJ2-1 | TRBV5-1
SASFSGRTNTQY | TRBJ2-3 | TRBV20-1
ASSQYGTRGYLNTGELF | TRBJ2-2 | TRBV4-3
AISETSDRAYGYT | TRBJ1-2 | TRBV10-3
ATSEADQETQY | TRBJ2-5 | TRBV24-1
SARGDSKTVQY | TRBJ2-7 | TRBV20-1
ASSEAGRGETQY | TRBJ2-3 | TRBV10-1
ASGLAGYNEQF | TRBJ2-1 | TRBV12-5
SASHSPTEPLNTEAF | TRBJ1-1 | TRBV20-1
ASSVDTGKQAEQF | TRBJ2-1 | TRBV9